Below are 6 T cell receptor beta chains sequenced from a single sample in a study of T cell clonality in common variable immunodeficiency. Study results and limitations: Fewer deletions and N-nucleotide insertions were reportedly seen in common variable immunodeficiency TCR beta sequences.

These receptors' antigens are unknown. Generated by immunoSEQ multiplex PCR, the TCRdb table keeps only in-frame clones and is missing some. Recorded here are around 28,000 clones, with no singletons, and the ten leading clones hold roughly 29%. Material for sequencing was peripheral blood mononuclear cells. These receptors originate from a human donor with common variable immunodeficiency.

In this sample, this clone turned up many times. The CDR3 end is not reached by the read, which stops 3 residues before it; the germline J gene fills it in. The V gene is TRBV7-8, the J gene TRBJ2-3; 7 bases map to TRBD1. Germline values: CDR1 SGHVS, CDR2 FQNEAQ. The CDR3 has 14 residues. The part of the CDR3 DNA that was read is TGTGCCAGCAGCCGTGATACAGGGGAAGGGCCG. Protein sequence: CASSRDTGEGP. The CDR3, in full, reads CASSRDTGEGPQYF.

This clone was seen many times. The read ends 3 residues before the CDR3 terminus; that terminus is restored from the germline J gene. This sequence joins TRBV6-4 and TRBJ1-6, with 7 bases matching TRBD1. Germline CDR1 reads MRHNA; CDR2 reads SNTAGT. There are 15 residues in the CDR3. V was pared by 0 bases and J by 8 bases, with 4 bases of the junction left unmatched. Here the CDR3 reads CASSDSDRVDSPLHF. Partial CDR3 DNA: TGTGCCAGCAGTGACTCCGACAGGGTGGATTCACCC.

Ten or more counts support this clone. The read is 3 residues too short to cover the CDR3 end, so that end is filled in from the germline J gene. The chain uses TRBV2 and TRBJ1-4, with 8 bases fitting TRBD1. V trimming: 5 bases; J trimming: 8 bases; junction bases outside the gene matches: 10. Germline V lookup: CDR1 SNHLY, CDR2 FYNNEI. The CDR3 length is 15 residues. This chain's CDR3 is CASSTDQGAGEKLFF. The CDR3 bases that were read are TGTGCCAGCAGTACGGACCAGGGGGCAGGAGAAAAA.

This clone has just a few counts. Sequencing ends 3 residues short of the CDR3 end; the germline J gene provides the rest. The chain joins TRBV5-5 to TRBJ2-2, with a possible D match to TRBD1 (6 bases). This CDR3 is 15 amino acids long. V was shortened by 1 base and J by 5 bases, with 12 bases between the two germline ends. Germline V gives CDR1 SGHKS, CDR2 YYEKEE (reference sequence). The covered CDR3 bases are TGTGCCAGCAGCTTGACAGGGACGGGGACCGGGGAG. The encoded protein is CASSLTGTGTGE. The CDR3 reads in full as CASSLTGTGTGELFF.

This clone was recorded a few times. From the germline J gene comes the end of the CDR3, since the read stops 3 residues before it. The gene calls are TRBV6-1 and TRBJ1-5, with D perhaps matching TRBD1 (5 bases). Trimming removed 3 bases at V and 3 bases at J, with 12 bases between. The V gene's germline CDR1 is MNHNS and CDR2 SASEGT. This CDR3 has 15 amino acids. The CDR3 DNA, read in part, is TGTGCCAGCAGTGATACAGGTTATAACAATCAGCCC. This translates into CASSDTGYNNQP. The CDR3, in full, reads CASSDTGYNNQPQHF.

The sample holds many counts of this clone. The read ends 3 residues before the CDR3 terminus; that terminus is restored from the germline J gene. J is TRBJ2-7 and V is TRBV6-1, with 9 bases identical to TRBD1. The CDR3 has 14 residues. V shed 4 bases, J shed 1 base, and the junction held 2 bases outside the gene matches. The germline gives CDR1 MNHNS, CDR2 SASEGT. CDR3 bases read: TGTGCCAGCAGTGCGGGACAGGGTTCCTACGAG. It specifies CASSAGQGSYE. The entire CDR3 is CASSAGQGSYEQYF.